This passage covers 32 T cell receptor beta chains from one sample sequenced in a study of OX40 agonist ivuxolimab in advanced cancers. Assay used: immunoSEQ multiplex PCR; TCRdb lists only in-frame clones, some missing. The data show approximately 94,000 clones, roughly 90% seen once. The specimen comprised CD4+ or CD8+ T cells sorted from blood, sampled in a trial of the OX40 agonist ivuxolimab. These receptors all stem from an adult with an advanced solid tumor such as melanoma, head and neck, liver or kidney cancer.

V and J are TRBV4-1 and TRBJ1-2; TRBD1 might be the D (5 bases). V was trimmed by 0 bases and J by 4 bases, leaving 12 bases between them. Per the germline V gene, CDR1 is MGHRA and CDR2 is YSYEKL. The CDR3 contains 15 residues. The chain's CDR3 is CASSQDGGTGYGYTF. CDR3 nucleotides: TGCGCCAGCAGCCAAGATGGGGGAACGGGCTATGGCTACACCTTC.

The chain employs TRBV7-7 and TRBJ2-5; D possibly corresponds to TRBD2 (6 bases). The V gene lost 5 bases and the J gene lost 4 bases, with 14 bases spanning the gap. Germline CDR1 is SSHAT and CDR2 is FNYEAQ (reference sequence). This CDR3 spans 14 amino acids. DNA for the CDR3: TGTGCCAGCAGCGATAGGGGCGGGATAGAGACCCAGTACTTC. This gives the protein CASSDRGGIETQYF.

This chain links TRBV19 with TRBJ2-1, with TRBD1 as a possible D gene (6 bases). The CDR3 loop spans 14 amino acids. Germline V gene data show CDR1 as LNHDA and CDR2 as SQIVND (reference sequence). The ends were cut back, 1 base at V and 9 bases at J, with 13 bases in the middle. The CDR3 protein is CASSIGGRGIEQFF. DNA of the CDR3: TGTGCCAGTAGTATAGGCGGCAGGGGAATTGAGCAGTTCTTC.

With respect to this clone: Other DNA sequences in this sample translate to the same CDR3. This chain joins TRBV18 and TRBJ2-7, with D maybe TRBD2 (5 bases). V dropped 2 bases and J dropped 6 bases, with 5 bases sitting between them. CDR1 is KGHSH and CDR2 is LQKENI in the germline V gene. CDR3 size: 11 residues. DNA of the CDR3: TGTGCCAGCTCACCAGGAGGCGAGCAGTACTTC. Its translation is CASSPGGEQYF. Using reference TRBV18 and TRBJ2-7 for the parts outside the CDR3, the full variable domain is NAGVMQNPRHLVRRRGQEARLRCSPMKGHSHVYWYRQLPEEGLKFMVYLQKENIIDESGMPKERFSAEFPKEGPSILRIQQVVRGDSAAYFCASSPGGEQYFGPGTRLTVT.

V usage is TRBV27 and J usage is TRBJ2-7, with D possibly matching TRBD2 (5 bases). Trimming left V 4 bases short and J 4 bases short, with 8 bases between. The CDR3 totals 12 residues. Germline-derived CDR1 and CDR2 are MNHEY and SMNVEV (reference sequence). DNA for the CDR3: TGTGCCAGCAGTTCAGGAGGATACGAGCAGTACTTC. Translation gives CASSSGGYEQYF.

The V call is TRBV5-5, the J call TRBJ2-7, with 10 bases fitting TRBD2. Per germline, CDR1 SGHKS and CDR2 YYEKEE (reference sequence). This CDR3 comprises 15 residues. The junction had 4 bases not matched to a gene; V was cut back by 0 bases and J by 4 bases. The CDR3 DNA is TGTGCCAGCAGCTTGGCGGCTAGCGGGAGTTACGAGCAGTACTTC. Its translation is CASSLAASGSYEQYF.

The chain is built from TRBV7-6 and TRBJ2-1, with D perhaps matching TRBD2 (5 bases). CDR1 SGHVS and CDR2 FNYEAQ come from the germline V gene. Trimming took off 3 bases at V and 0 bases at J, with 12 bases between the two ends. CDR3 length: 16 amino acids. The CDR3 nucleotides read TGTGCCAGCAGCTTGGACGAGCGGCCCTCCTACAATGAGCAGTTCTTC. Translated: CASSLDERPSYNEQFF.

This clone was detected only a few times. V is TRBV7-2 and J is TRBJ1-2, with 8 positions matching TRBD1. CDR1 is SGHTA, CDR2 FQGNSA, per germline. There are 15 residues in the CDR3. The ends lost 2 bases at V and 4 bases at J; junction bases unmatched: 6. CDR3 sequence: CASSLTTGEGYGYTF. CDR3 DNA: TGTGCCAGCAGCTTAACGACAGGGGAGGGCTATGGCTACACCTTC.

The rearrangement uses TRBV7-6 and TRBJ2-3, with TRBD2 matching over 10 bases. V shed 3 bases, J shed 0 bases, and the junction held 12 bases outside the gene matches. The CDR3 extends over 19 amino acids. From germline, CDR1 is SGHVS and CDR2 FNYEAQ. Written as DNA, the CDR3 is TGTGCCAGCAGCTTCCGTGTCCTAGCGGGAGAATCGAGCACAGATACGCAGTATTTT. Translated: CASSFRVLAGESSTDTQYF.

The chain recombines TRBV5-1 with TRBJ2-3, with D perhaps TRBD2 (6 bases). V was clipped by 2 bases and J by 6 bases, with 19 bases between them. Germline V lookup: CDR1 SGHRS, CDR2 YFSETQ. The CDR3 runs 16 residues. The CDR3 DNA reads as TGCGCCAGCAGCTTCGAGGGACTGACTCCACGGGATACGCAGTATTTT. Protein: CASSFEGLTPRDTQYF.

This chain uses TRBV11-2 with TRBJ1-1; no clear D gene. CDR1 is SGHAT, CDR2 FQNNGV, per germline. With 1 base removed from V and 9 bases from J, the gap between germline ends came to 9 bases. This CDR3 is 12 amino acids long. The chain's CDR3 is CASSLGTTKAFF. In nucleotides, the CDR3 is TGTGCCAGCAGCTTAGGGACCACCAAAGCTTTCTTT.

This sequence joins TRBV29-1 and TRBJ2-5, with D unclear. The CDR3 covers 12 residues. The ends were cut back, 4 bases at V and 1 base at J, with 7 bases in the middle. Germline V lookup: CDR1 SQVTM, CDR2 ANQGSEA. In DNA, the CDR3 is TGCAGCGTTGTCTTCATCCAAGAGACCCAGTACTTC. Protein: CSVVFIQETQYF.

The chain recombines TRBV13 with TRBJ1-1; 7 bases are a match to TRBD1. The CDR3 runs 16 residues. Germline V gene lookup returns CDR1 PRHDT and CDR2 FYEKMQ (reference sequence). With 0 bases clipped from V and 0 bases from J, the junction kept 4 bases outside the gene matches. The CDR3 here is CASSLGAGTVNTEAFF. The CDR3 region has the DNA TGTGCCAGCAGCTTAGGGGCCGGGACAGTGAACACTGAAGCTTTCTTT.

The chain uses TRBV13 and TRBJ2-7; 7 bases agree with TRBD1. CDR1 is PRHDT, CDR2 FYEKMQ, per germline (reference sequence). Trimming at V came to 2 bases and at J to 4 bases, leaving 8 bases not matched to a gene. The CDR3 length is 15 residues. The CDR3 loop reads CASSLTGQASYEQYF. CDR3 sequence (DNA): TGTGCCAGCAGCTTAACTGGACAGGCGTCGTACGAGCAGTACTTC. The full variable domain, with the rest looked up from reference TRBV13 and TRBJ2-7, is AAGVIQSPRHLIKEKRETATLKCYPIPRHDTVYWYQQGPGQDPQFLISFYEKMQSDKGSIPDRFSAQQFSDYHSELNMSSLELGDSALYFCASSLTGQASYEQYFGPGTRLTVT.

The V and J genes are TRBV2 and TRBJ1-3; D is uncertain. Germline V gives CDR1 SNHLY, CDR2 FYNNEI. The CDR3 runs to 13 residues. Trimming left V 8 bases short and J 3 bases short, with 11 bases between. Here the CDR3 reads CASGVSGGNTIYF. Here the CDR3 DNA reads TGTGCCAGCGGTGTATCCGGTGGAAACACCATATATTTT. The complete variable domain, with remaining parts taken from reference TRBV2 and TRBJ1-3, reads EPEVTQTPSHQVTQMGQEVILRCVPISNHLYFYWYRQILGQKVEFLVSFYNNEISEKSEIFDDQFSVERPDGSNFTLKIRSTKLEDSAMYFCASGVSGGNTIYFGEGSWLTVV.

The J gene is TRBJ2-1, the V gene TRBV9; TRBD1 matches 7 bases. The length of the CDR3 is 14 residues. Trimming at V came to 2 bases and at J to 7 bases, leaving 6 bases not matched to a gene. Germline V gene lookup returns CDR1 SGDLS and CDR2 YYNGEE. The CDR3 nucleotides read TGTGCCAGCAGCGTTAAGGGGGCGCGAAATGAGCAGTTCTTC. Amino acids: CASSVKGARNEQFF.

The J gene is TRBJ2-2, the V gene TRBV9, with TRBD1 matching 8 bases. Trimming removed 4 bases from V and 8 bases from J; junction bases left unmatched: 7. The CDR3 contains 14 residues. Per the germline V gene, CDR1 is SGDLS and CDR2 is YYNGEE. The DNA of the CDR3 is TGTGCCAGCAGCACCGACAGGGGTGGGGGGGAGCTGTTTTTT. The encoded protein is CASSTDRGGGELFF.

The rearrangement uses TRBV7-9 and TRBJ2-5; D might be TRBD2 (6 bases). Trimming took 1 base from V and 5 from J, leaving 8 bases between them. The CDR3 consists of 13 residues. The germline gives CDR1 SEHNR, CDR2 FQNEAQ (reference sequence). The CDR3 bases are TGTGCCAGCAGCTTAGAAGGAGGGGAGACCCAGTACTTC. It is translated as CASSLEGGETQYF.

The chain joins TRBV10-3 to TRBJ2-3, with 8 bases identical to TRBD2. This CDR3 is built from 18 residues. Trimming removed 4 bases from V and 2 bases from J; junction bases left unmatched: 14. CDR1 is ENHRY and CDR2 is SYGVKD in the germline V gene. Written as DNA, the CDR3 is TGTGCCATCAGTGCCCCCGTGAAGCGGGAGACCAACACAGATACGCAGTATTTT. It is translated as CAISAPVKRETNTDTQYF.

V usage is TRBV7-9 and J usage is TRBJ2-5; D gene ambiguous. Germline V gene sequence: CDR1 SEHNR, CDR2 FQNEAQ (reference sequence). This CDR3 is 13 amino acids long. V shed 1 base and J shed 1 base, with 4 bases lying between them. CDR3 DNA: TGTGCCAGCAGCTTAGTTTCCCAAGAGACCCAGTACTTC. It encodes CASSLVSQETQYF. The full variable domain, with the rest looked up from reference TRBV7-9 and TRBJ2-5, is DTGVSQNPRHKITKRGQNVTFRCDPISEHNRLYWYRQTLGQGPEFLTYFQNEAQLEKSRLLSDRFSAERPKGSFSTLEIQRTEQGDSAMYLCASSLVSQETQYFGPGTRLLVL.

The rearrangement joins TRBV5-6 to TRBJ2-3; 13 positions agree with TRBD2. V was pared by 0 bases and J by 2 bases, with 3 bases of the junction left unmatched. Germline CDR1 SGHDT, CDR2 YYEEEE. CDR3 size: 17 residues. The CDR3 nucleotides are TGTGCCAGCAGCTTGGGAGGACTAGCGGGGGTCACAGATACGCAGTATTTT. It translates to CASSLGGLAGVTDTQYF.

The chain is built from TRBV6-6 and TRBJ1-2, with unresolved D. V was trimmed by 7 bases and J by 1 base, leaving 13 bases between them. Germline loops: CDR1 MNHNY, CDR2 SVGAGI (reference sequence). This CDR3 is built from 14 residues. The CDR3 region is CASTLTRDNYGYTF. DNA for the CDR3: TGTGCCAGCACTCTGACAAGGGATAACTATGGCTACACCTTC.

V gene TRBV5-1 combines with J gene TRBJ2-1; D perhaps matches TRBD1 (6 bases). The CDR3 sequence is 15 residues long. The ends were cut back, 4 bases at V and 7 bases at J, with 18 bases in the middle. CDR1 and CDR2 from the germline V gene are SGHRS and YFSETQ. DNA of the CDR3: TGCGCCAGCAGCGTAACAGGGCCCCGAGGGAATGAGCAGTTCTTC. Its translation is CASSVTGPRGNEQFF.

This sequence joins TRBV2 and TRBJ1-1; TRBD1 is a possible D gene (5 bases). The CDR3 consists of 15 residues. Trimming took off 4 bases at V and 4 bases at J, with 16 bases between the two ends. CDR1 and CDR2 from the germline V gene are SNHLY and FYNNEI. CDR3 nucleotides: TGTGCCAGCAGTGCCCAGGGTAGACGGGGCACTGAAGCTTTCTTT. It specifies CASSAQGRRGTEAFF.

The chain recombines TRBV4-3 with TRBJ1-1, with D possibly matching TRBD1 (5 bases). Trimming shortened V by 1 base and J by 5 bases, and 17 bases separated the two germline ends. CDR1 is LGHNA and CDR2 is YSLEER in the germline V gene. This CDR3 is 16 amino acids long. The CDR3 nucleotides are TGCGCCAGCAGCCAAGTTTACGAGGGGTTCGGAACTGAAGCTTTCTTT. Encoded protein: CASSQVYEGFGTEAFF.

This clone came up once. The rearrangement joins TRBV14 to TRBJ2-1; 10 bases are shared with TRBD2. There are 17 residues in the CDR3. Losses at the gene ends were 1 base for V and 9 bases for J; bases not matched to a gene: 12. CDR1 is SGHDN and CDR2 is FVKESK in the germline V gene. The DNA for the CDR3 is TGTGCCAGCAGCCAAGGCCCGAGCGGGAGGGCCAGTTCTGAGCAGTTCTTC. The encoded protein is CASSQGPSGRASSEQFF.

The CDR3 DNA follows: TGTGCCAGCAGCTATAACAGGGTAGCCAAAAACATTCAGTACTTC. Protein sequence: CASSYNRVAKNIQYF. The rearrangement uses TRBV7-8 and TRBJ2-4, with a tentative D call TRBD1 (6 bases). CDR1 is SGHVS, CDR2 FQNEAQ, per germline. With 4 bases removed from V and 0 bases from J, the gap between germline ends came to 10 bases. The CDR3 is made up of 15 amino acids.

The chain links TRBV27 to TRBJ1-1, with a weak D call TRBD1 (5 bases). CDR3 length equals 17 residues. Germline CDR1 reads MNHEY; CDR2 reads SMNVEV (reference sequence). V was trimmed by 6 bases and J by 0 bases, leaving 20 bases between them. The CDR3 nucleotides read TGTGCCAGCAGGCATGGGGGTTATTATGGACTGAACACTGAAGCTTTCTTT. Translated: CASRHGGYYGLNTEAFF.

The chain combines TRBV5-6 with TRBJ2-7; D possibly corresponds to TRBD1 (6 bases). The CDR3 runs 14 residues. V lost 5 bases, J lost 3 bases, and 15 bases lay in between. Germline loops: CDR1 SGHDT, CDR2 YYEEEE. The CDR3 DNA reads TGTGCCAGCAGTAACCCGACAGGACGCTACGAGCAGTACTTC. This translates into CASSNPTGRYEQYF.

This chain's CDR3 is CASFRTGGKAFF. DNA for the CDR3: TGTGCCAGCTTTCGTACAGGGGGCAAGGCTTTCTTT. This sequence joins TRBV6-5 and TRBJ1-1, with TRBD1 matching over 9 bases. V trimming: 8 bases; J trimming: 11 bases; junction bases outside the gene matches: 9. There are 12 residues in the CDR3. Germline lookup yields CDR1 MNHEY and CDR2 SVGAGI.

The V gene is TRBV7-6, the J gene TRBJ2-1, with 10 bases aligning to TRBD1. J lost 5 bases, V lost 4 bases, and 8 bases had no gene match. The CDR3 length is 16 residues. Germline V gene data show CDR1 as SGHVS and CDR2 as FNYEAQ. The CDR3 sequence: CASSSGATGGHNEQFF. The CDR3 region has the DNA TGTGCCAGCAGCTCAGGGGCGACAGGGGGCCACAATGAGCAGTTCTTC.

The V gene is TRBV4-1, the J gene TRBJ2-5, with 13 bases that match TRBD2. The germline CDR1 and CDR2 sequences are MGHRA and YSYEKL. V lost 1 base and J lost 1; bases outside the gene matches: 3. This CDR3 has 17 amino acids. The CDR3 protein is CASSQVGLAGAQETQYF. The CDR3 coding sequence is TGCGCCAGCAGCCAAGTCGGACTAGCGGGAGCCCAAGAGACCCAGTACTTC.